One sample yielded the 31 T cell receptor beta chains listed below, sequenced in a study of PD-1 blockade in classical Hodgkin lymphoma. All trial patients relapsed after autologous stem cell transplantation. TCRdb's copy holds only in-frame clones and misses some; the assay was immunoSEQ multiplex PCR. The sample contains more than 10,000 clones, 80% of which appear only once. The sample consisted of peripheral blood mononuclear cells (PBMCs), taken at baseline. Every receptor here comes from a human donor with classical Hodgkin lymphoma.

This sequence joins TRBV19 and TRBJ1-6; unclear D gene. Deletions cut 5 bases from V and 8 bases from J, with 10 bases between. This CDR3 region has 13 residues. The germline gives CDR1 LNHDA, CDR2 SQIVND (reference sequence). CDR3 residues: CASSPRRDSPLHF. In nucleotides, the CDR3 is TGTGCCAGTAGTCCACGACGGGATTCACCCCTCCACTTT. The entire variable domain, with the rest obtained from reference TRBV19 and TRBJ1-6, is as follows: DGGITQSPKYLFRKEGQNVTLSCEQNLNHDAMYWYRQDPGQGLRLIYYSQIVNDFQKGDIAEGYSVSREKKESFPLTVTSAQKNPTAFYLCASSPRRDSPLHFGNGTRLTVT.

This chain links TRBV30 with TRBJ2-4; weak D call: TRBD2 (5 bases). The germline V and J ends were trimmed by 0 bases and 0 bases, with 9 bases remaining between them. This CDR3 is built from 15 residues. In germline, CDR1 is GTSNPN, CDR2 SVGIG (reference sequence). CDR3 nucleotide sequence: TGTGCCTGGAGTGTACTGGCGGGAGCCAAAAACATTCAGTACTTC. Encoded protein: CAWSVLAGAKNIQYF. Based on the CDR3 plus reference TRBV30 and TRBJ2-4, the full variable domain is SQTIHQWPATLVQPVGSPLSLECTVEGTSNPNLYWYRQAAGRGLQLLFYSVGIGQISSEVPQNLSASRPQDRQFILSSKKLLLSDSGFYLCAWSVLAGAKNIQYFGAGTRLSVL.

V is TRBV6-1 and J is TRBJ2-3; D uncertain. Germline CDR1 is MNHNS and CDR2 is SASEGT. The V end lost 0 bases, the J end lost 4 bases, and 8 bases lay between the germline ends. The CDR3 consists of 14 residues. CDR3 sequence: CASSEAAYPDTQYF. The CDR3 coding sequence is TGTGCCAGCAGTGAAGCGGCTTACCCAGATACGCAGTATTTT.

The rearrangement joins TRBV21-1 to TRBJ1-5. TRBV21-1 is reported as a pseudogene. The CDR3 consists of 15 residues. CDR3 sequence: CASSMKRSGNQPQHF. CDR3 sequence (DNA): TGTGCCAGCAGCATGAAAAGGAGCGGGAATCAGCCCCAGCATTTT.

This chain joins TRBV5-5 and TRBJ2-1; TRBD2 aligns across 9 bases. The CDR3 totals 15 residues. The V gene's germline CDR1 is SGHKS and CDR2 YYEKEE (reference sequence). Losses at the gene ends were 5 bases for V and 5 bases for J; bases not matched to a gene: 8. The CDR3 nucleotides are TGTGCCAGCAGTCAGAGGGGACTAGCTCACAATGAGCAGTTCTTC. It codes for CASSQRGLAHNEQFF.

Only a few counts were recorded for this clone. J is TRBJ1-4 and V is TRBV7-8; 10 bases map to TRBD1. CDR3 length: 14 amino acids. V was clipped by 4 bases and J by 6 bases; unmatched bases: 2. The germline V gene encodes CDR1 SGHVS and CDR2 FQNEAQ. The CDR3 loop is CASSSTGGDEKLFF. The CDR3, as DNA: TGTGCCAGCAGCTCGACAGGGGGCGATGAAAAACTGTTTTTT.

This clone was detected only a few times. The chain links TRBV28 to TRBJ1-1; D uncertain. V was clipped by 5 bases and J by 5 bases, with 15 bases between them. Germline-derived CDR1 and CDR2 are MDHEN and SYDVKM. CDR3 length: 14 amino acids. The CDR3 is CASSPWTLGTEAFF. CDR3 nucleotides: TGTGCCAGCAGTCCCTGGACCCTGGGGACTGAAGCTTTCTTT.

The chain joins TRBV19 to TRBJ1-4; D gene ambiguous. There are 15 residues in the CDR3. The V gene's germline CDR1 is LNHDA and CDR2 SQIVND (reference sequence). Trimming stripped 9 bases from V and 0 bases from J, with 14 bases between. The CDR3 sequence is CASSITLSTNEKLFF. The CDR3 DNA reads as TGTGCCAGCTCTATAACACTTTCAACTAATGAAAAACTGTTTTTT. Filled out from reference TRBV19 and TRBJ1-4, the complete variable domain reads DGGITQSPKYLFRKEGQNVTLSCEQNLNHDAMYWYRQDPGQGLRLIYYSQIVNDFQKGDIAEGYSVSREKKESFPLTVTSAQKNPTAFYLCASSITLSTNEKLFFGSGTQLSVL.

This clone showed up just a few times. Other DNA sequences in the same sample also yield this CDR3. The chain is built from TRBV28 and TRBJ2-7; D is ambiguous. The germline V gene has CDR1 MDHEN and CDR2 SYDVKM. The CDR3 sequence is 12 residues long. The V end lost 6 bases, the J end lost 0 bases, and 6 bases lay between the germline ends. CDR3 coding DNA: TGTGCCAGCAGCCTGAGCTCCTACGAGCAGTACTTC. Its protein is CASSLSSYEQYF.

This chain connects TRBV6-4 to TRBJ1-2; 8 bases are a match to TRBD1. Germline V gene data show CDR1 as MRHNA and CDR2 as SNTAGT. V lost 2 bases to trimming and J lost 5 bases; unmatched junction nucleotides: 7. This CDR3 region has 15 residues. CDR3 loop: CASSDEGTGPYGYTF. The CDR3 DNA reads TGTGCCAGCAGTGACGAAGGGACAGGTCCTTATGGCTACACCTTC.

The chain carries TRBV7-2 and TRBJ2-3; no reliable D call. The CDR3 runs 13 residues. With 6 bases removed from V and 3 bases from J, the gap between germline ends came to 10 bases. In germline, CDR1 is SGHTA, CDR2 FQGNSA. Here the CDR3 reads CASRKDVTDTQYF. The CDR3 DNA is TGTGCCAGCAGAAAGGACGTAACAGATACGCAGTATTTT.

This clone is medium-sized (0.01 to 0.1%) within its sample. The chain is built from TRBV4-1 and TRBJ2-3, with D maybe TRBD2 (6 bases). The germline V and J ends were trimmed by 0 bases and 3 bases, with 16 bases remaining between them. The germline V gene has CDR1 MGHRA and CDR2 YSYEKL. CDR3 length equals 17 residues. DNA of the CDR3: TGCGCCAGCAGCCAAGATCCGGGAGTTCGGGGGACAGATACGCAGTATTTT. Its protein product is CASSQDPGVRGTDTQYF.

J is TRBJ2-1 and V is TRBV2, with D perhaps TRBD1 (5 bases). Germline CDR1 reads SNHLY; CDR2 reads FYNNEI. Trimming pared 8 bases from V and 2 bases from J, leaving 16 bases between. The CDR3 is made up of 15 amino acids. This chain's CDR3 is CASGDSQGTYNEQFF. The DNA for the CDR3 is TGTGCCAGCGGGGATTCCCAGGGCACCTACAATGAGCAGTTCTTC.

The chain employs TRBV11-3 and TRBJ2-1, with TRBD2 identical over 7 bases. The V gene end was trimmed by 0 bases and the J gene end by 0 bases; junction bases not matched to a gene: 2. The CDR3 totals 16 residues. Germline V gene data show CDR1 as SGHNT and CDR2 as YENEEA. In DNA, the CDR3 is TGTGCCAGCAGCTTAGATGGCGGGAGCTCCTACAATGAGCAGTTCTTC. Translating gives CASSLDGGSSYNEQFF.

The sample holds one count of this clone. Here the CDR3 DNA reads TGCGCCAGCAGCTTGTCACTAGATAATTCACCCCTCCACTTT. Translating it yields CASSLSLDNSPLHF. The chain couples TRBV5-1 to TRBJ1-6; D remains unclear. This CDR3 is built from 14 residues. Germline lookup yields CDR1 SGHRS and CDR2 YFSETQ. Trimming left V 1 base short and J 5 bases short, with 7 bases between.

This clone was seen a single time. The chain employs TRBV6-6 and TRBJ1-1; 7 nucleotides line up with TRBD1. The V and J ends lost 8 bases and 1 base, in that order; junction bases with no gene match: 4. Germline V gene lookup returns CDR1 MNHNY and CDR2 SVGAGI (reference sequence). The length of the CDR3 is 13 residues. For the CDR3, the DNA is TGTGCCAGCCAGAGGACAGGGAACACTGAAGCTTTCTTT. It translates to CASQRTGNTEAFF.

A single count supports this clone. The chain couples TRBV29-1 to TRBJ2-6, with 8 bases identical to TRBD1. V shed 5 bases, J shed 0 bases, and the junction held 6 bases outside the gene matches. The germline gives CDR1 SQVTM, CDR2 ANQGSEA. The CDR3 totals 16 residues. The DNA of the CDR3 is TGCAGCGTTTGGGACAGGACCTACTCTGGGGCCAACGTCCTGACTTTC. Translation: CSVWDRTYSGANVLTF.

The chain employs TRBV27 and TRBJ1-6; 8 nucleotides line up with TRBD1. Trimming cost V 1 base and J 0 bases; bases outside gene matches: 8. This CDR3 region has 19 residues. CDR1 is MNHEY, CDR2 SMNVEV, per germline (reference sequence). The CDR3 reads CASSLFLGRGPSYNSPLHF. The CDR3 DNA reads TGTGCCAGCAGTTTATTTTTGGGCAGGGGGCCCTCCTATAATTCACCCCTCCACTTT.

The table lists this clone with a count of one. The gene calls are TRBV9 and TRBJ2-1, with 10 bases lining up with TRBD2. CDR3 size: 15 residues. CDR1 is SGDLS and CDR2 is YYNGEE in the germline V gene. Trimming at V came to 3 bases and at J to 2 bases, leaving 2 bases not matched to a gene. The CDR3 coding sequence is TGTGCCAGCAGCGGGACTAGCGGAACCTACAATGAGCAGTTCTTC. Its protein product is CASSGTSGTYNEQFF.

V is TRBV29-1 and J is TRBJ1-1, with TRBD1 as a possible D gene (6 bases). The germline gives CDR1 SQVTM, CDR2 ANQGSEA. V gave up 6 bases and J gave up 0 bases, with 11 bases separating them. CDR3 length equals 13 residues. The CDR3 spells CSVRDNLNTEAFF. The CDR3, as DNA: TGCAGCGTCCGGGACAACTTGAACACTGAAGCTTTCTTT.

The chain employs TRBV19 and TRBJ2-1; TRBD1 aligns across 8 bases. This CDR3 comprises 11 residues. With V trimmed by 3 bases and J by 15 bases, 4 bases remained unmatched. Germline V lookup: CDR1 LNHDA, CDR2 SQIVND (reference sequence). CDR3 in DNA: TGTGCCAGTAGTATCGACAGGGGTATGTTCTTC. The encoded protein is CASSIDRGMFF.

V usage is TRBV19 and J usage is TRBJ2-3; D ambiguous. The germline CDR1 and CDR2 sequences are LNHDA and SQIVND (reference sequence). The CDR3 length is 12 residues. V dropped 5 bases and J dropped 4 bases, with 7 bases sitting between them. CDR3 sequence reads: CASSYLSDTQYF. The CDR3 DNA sequence: TGTGCCAGTAGTTACCTCTCAGATACGCAGTATTTT.

This rearrangement joins TRBV19 to TRBJ2-7; 7 nucleotides match TRBD2. V lost 4 bases, J lost 6 bases, and 9 bases stayed unmatched. The CDR3 has 14 amino acids. CDR1 is LNHDA, CDR2 SQIVND, per germline (reference sequence). The CDR3 sequence is CASSRASGKIEQYF. In nucleotides, the CDR3 is TGTGCCAGTAGTAGAGCGAGCGGGAAGATCGAGCAGTACTTC.

A note on this clone: This CDR3 is also generated by other DNA sequences in the sample. The CDR3 nucleotides are TGTGCCATCAGTGAGTCAGGGGATAGCAATCAGCCCCAGCATTTT. Protein: CAISESGDSNQPQHF. The chain joins TRBV10-3 to TRBJ1-5; the D gene is possibly TRBD1 (5 bases). Trimming removed 0 bases from V and 0 bases from J, with 6 bases in between. The CDR3 has 15 residues. CDR1 is ENHRY, CDR2 SYGVKD, per germline.

The gene calls are TRBV10-2 and TRBJ2-2; TRBD2 matches 12 bases. Germline assignment: CDR1 WSHSY and CDR2 SAAADI. V was pared by 2 bases and J by 8 bases, with 6 bases of the junction left unmatched. The CDR3 covers 16 residues. The CDR3 loop is CASSETTSGGPGELFF. DNA for the CDR3: TGCGCCAGCAGTGAGACTACTAGCGGGGGGCCGGGGGAGCTGTTTTTT.

The gene calls are TRBV19 and TRBJ2-1, with D perhaps TRBD2 (6 bases). This CDR3 spans 19 amino acids. The germline V gene encodes CDR1 LNHDA and CDR2 SQIVND (reference sequence). V lost 0 bases to trimming and J lost 2 bases, with 20 bases between them. CDR3: CASSIDPSVLARAYNEQFF. The CDR3 coding sequence is TGTGCCAGTAGTATAGATCCCTCCGTGCTAGCGCGGGCCTACAATGAGCAGTTCTTC.

The chain employs TRBV5-1 and TRBJ2-1; TRBD2 matches at 7 bases. The V and J ends lost 3 bases and 4 bases, in that order; junction bases with no gene match: 10. CDR3 length: 16 residues. Germline loops: CDR1 SGHRS, CDR2 YFSETQ. CDR3 residues: CASSSEGLGPYNEQFF. The DNA for the CDR3 is TGCGCCAGCAGCTCAGAAGGACTAGGGCCGTACAATGAGCAGTTCTTC. Supplemented by reference TRBV5-1 and TRBJ2-1, the full variable domain reads KAGVTQTPRYLIKTRGQQVTLSCSPISGHRSVSWYQQTPGQGLQFLFEYFSETQRNKGNFPGRFSGRQFSNSRSEMNVSTLELGDSALYLCASSSEGLGPYNEQFFGPGTRLTVL.

CDR3 bases: TGTGCCAGCAGCTTTCAAGGAGGCGGTAACACTGAAGCTTTCTTT. This encodes CASSFQGGGNTEAFF. The rearrangement links TRBV5-4 to TRBJ1-1, with D hard to call. The ends were cut back, 2 bases at V and 2 bases at J, with 13 bases in the middle. The CDR3 sequence is 15 residues long. Germline CDR1 and CDR2: SGHNT and YYREEE (reference sequence).

This sequence joins TRBV11-2 and TRBJ2-5; possible D gene TRBD2, 6 bases. CDR1 and CDR2 from the germline V gene are SGHAT and FQNNGV. The CDR3 length is 17 residues. The V and J ends lost 0 bases and 2 bases respectively, with 16 bases between them. The CDR3 DNA sequence: TGTGCCAGCAGCTTAGATTCCGCGGGGACTGGACAAGAGACCCAGTACTTC. As protein: CASSLDSAGTGQETQYF.

On this clone itself: One end of the junction fails to match germline, which may point to a read error. The chain uses TRBV15 and TRBJ2-3; TRBD2 matches 10 bases. The germline V gene has CDR1 LNHNV and CDR2 YYDKDF (reference sequence). This CDR3 spans 13 amino acids. DNA for the CDR3: TGTGCCACCAGCAGACCCGATCGGACTAGCGGACCTTTT. Its protein product is CATSRPDRTSGPF.

By proportion, this clone is large. The rearrangement links TRBV11-2 to TRBJ2-1; D tentatively fits TRBD1 or TRBD2 (6 bases each). CDR3 length: 14 amino acids. The germline V gene encodes CDR1 SGHAT and CDR2 FQNNGV. V gave up 8 bases and J gave up 8 bases, with 19 bases separating them. CDR3 region: CASRGRGVMYEQFF. CDR3 sequence (DNA): TGTGCCAGCCGAGGTAGGGGGGTTATGTATGAGCAGTTCTTC.